These 27 T cell receptor beta chains were all obtained from the same sample, sequenced in a study of blood T cell repertoires in COVID-19. Assay used: immunoSEQ multiplex PCR; TCRdb lists only in-frame clones, some missing. The top ten hold around 6.7% of the sample, which has more than 140,000 clones, 80% to 90% seen once. Sequenced: peripheral blood. The receptor set was obtained from a woman aged 45-60 years in a cohort sampled during active or convalescent COVID-19.

The chain carries TRBV11-2 and TRBJ2-7, with a tentative D call TRBD1 (6 bases). The CDR3 covers 15 residues. The V end lost 4 bases, the J end lost 3 bases, and 16 bases lay between the germline ends. Germline CDR1 and CDR2: SGHAT and FQNNGV. CDR3 protein: CASSSVGARFYEQYF. CDR3 bases: TGTGCCAGCAGCTCAGTGGGGGCCAGGTTCTACGAGCAGTACTTC.

The chain links TRBV6-6 to TRBJ2-7; D may be TRBD1 (6 bases). This CDR3 has 16 amino acids. Trimming stripped 2 bases from V and 3 bases from J, with 17 bases between. Germline CDR1 reads MNHNY; CDR2 reads SVGAGI (reference sequence). CDR3 sequence reads: CASSYPRVGAHYEQYF. CDR3 bases: TGTGCCAGCAGTTACCCTCGAGTGGGGGCCCACTACGAGCAGTACTTC.

The V gene is TRBV19, the J gene TRBJ2-7, with TRBD2 as a possible D gene (5 bases). The V and J ends lost 4 bases and 5 bases respectively, with 9 bases between them. CDR1 and CDR2 from the germline V gene are LNHDA and SQIVND (reference sequence). The CDR3 sequence is 12 residues long. The chain's CDR3 is CASSRWRNEQYF. CDR3 in DNA: TGTGCCAGTAGTAGATGGAGGAACGAGCAGTACTTC. The entire variable domain, with the rest obtained from reference TRBV19 and TRBJ2-7, is as follows: DGGITQSPKYLFRKEGQNVTLSCEQNLNHDAMYWYRQDPGQGLRLIYYSQIVNDFQKGDIAEGYSVSREKKESFPLTVTSAQKNPTAFYLCASSRWRNEQYFGPGTRLTVT.

The chain carries TRBV5-1 and TRBJ1-3, with 7 bases aligning to TRBD1. The CDR3 is 16 residues long. Germline V gene data show CDR1 as SGHRS and CDR2 as YFSETQ. Germline trimming cut 3 bases from V and 0 bases from J; bases unmatched to any gene: 6. The CDR3 spells CASSSGYRGSGNTIYF. The CDR3 region has the DNA TGCGCCAGCAGCTCGGGTTACAGGGGCTCTGGAAACACCATATATTTT. The whole variable domain, filled in from reference TRBV5-1 and TRBJ1-3, reads KAGVTQTPRYLIKTRGQQVTLSCSPISGHRSVSWYQQTPGQGLQFLFEYFSETQRNKGNFPGRFSGRQFSNSRSEMNVSTLELGDSALYLCASSSGYRGSGNTIYFGEGSWLTVV.

The chain uses TRBV6-5 and TRBJ1-4; D not certain. The CDR3 runs to 14 residues. Looked up from germline, CDR1 is MNHEY and CDR2 is SVGAGI. V was trimmed by 6 bases and J by 8 bases, leaving 16 bases between them. DNA for the CDR3: TGTGCCAGCAGCCCACGGGTTTTGAAGGAAAAACTGTTTTTT. Translation: CASSPRVLKEKLFF.

This rearrangement joins TRBV3-1 (or the pseudogene TRBV3-2) to TRBJ2-2; TRBD2 aligns across 7 bases. The CDR3 consists of 14 residues. J gave up 6 bases and V 4 bases, and 5 bases lay outside the gene matches. The germline V gene has CDR1 LGHDT and CDR2 YNNKEL (reference sequence). In nucleotides, the CDR3 is TGTGCCAGCAGCCGCGGGGCGGGGGCCGGGGAGCTGTTTTTT. It specifies CASSRGAGAGELFF.

This chain uses TRBV10-2 with TRBJ1-6; weak D call: TRBD1 (6 bases). Trimming took 8 bases from V and 5 from J, leaving 10 bases between them. The CDR3 is 13 amino acids. In germline, CDR1 is WSHSY, CDR2 SAAADI. CDR3 region: CASWQGNNSPLHF. CDR3 in DNA: TGCGCCAGCTGGCAGGGGAATAATTCACCCCTCCACTTT.

This clone was detected only once. This rearrangement joins TRBV10-3 to TRBJ2-5; TRBD1 matches 8 bases. The J segment lost 2 bases and the V segment lost 2 bases, leaving 1 base of the junction unmatched. Germline V gene sequence: CDR1 ENHRY, CDR2 SYGVKD. The CDR3 runs to 14 residues. CDR3 residues: CAISEGDRQETQYF. CDR3 bases: TGTGCCATCAGTGAGGGGGACAGGCAAGAGACCCAGTACTTC.

This clone appeared many times. This chain connects TRBV5-1 to TRBJ1-4; 8 bases align to TRBD1. J was trimmed by 7 bases and V by 2 bases; bases with no gene match: 4. In germline, CDR1 is SGHRS, CDR2 YFSETQ. CDR3 length: 14 amino acids. The CDR3 here is CASSFMGTGEKLFF. The CDR3, as DNA: TGCGCCAGCAGCTTTATGGGGACAGGTGAAAAACTGTTTTTT.

V gene TRBV7-2 combines with J gene TRBJ1-3, with a possible D match to TRBD1 (5 bases). Trimming removed 7 bases from V and 4 bases from J, with 14 bases in between. This CDR3 contains 14 residues. Germline-derived CDR1 and CDR2 are SGHTA and FQGNSA. The CDR3 loop is CASTQGAGGNTIYF. In DNA, the CDR3 is TGTGCCAGCACCCAAGGAGCAGGGGGAAACACCATATATTTT.

This chain uses TRBV7-6 with TRBJ2-2; 9 bases line up with TRBD1. Per germline, CDR1 SGHVS and CDR2 FNYEAQ. V was pared by 5 bases and J by 5 bases, with 6 bases of the junction left unmatched. This CDR3 region has 15 residues. CDR3 sequence (DNA): TGTGCCAGCAGCCCAACAGGGGGCGCAACCGGGGAGCTGTTTTTT. Translating it yields CASSPTGGATGELFF.

This sequence joins TRBV15 and TRBJ2-2; D may be TRBD1 (5 bases). Germline V gene sequence: CDR1 LNHNV, CDR2 YYDKDF (reference sequence). CDR3 length: 14 amino acids. Trimming pared 6 bases from V and 2 bases from J, leaving 10 bases between. The CDR3 is CATRTDLNTGELFF. The CDR3 region has the DNA TGTGCCACCAGGACAGACCTAAACACCGGGGAGCTGTTTTTT.

This rearrangement joins TRBV6-4 to TRBJ2-3; 10 bases are shared with TRBD2. The CDR3 contains 16 residues. V gave up 4 bases and J gave up 2 bases; unmatched junction bases: 6. Germline CDR1 MRHNA, CDR2 SNTAGT. The DNA for the CDR3 is TGTGCCAGCAGTGCAGAAGCGGGGGGGAACACAGATACGCAGTATTTT. Translated, it gives CASSAEAGGNTDTQYF.

This clone was observed a few times. The V call is TRBV5-6, the J call TRBJ2-2; 8 bases agree with TRBD1. This CDR3 has 15 amino acids. Trimming removed 2 bases from V and 5 bases from J; junction bases left unmatched: 5. Germline CDR1 SGHDT, CDR2 YYEEEE. The CDR3 region is CASSLRTGMTGELFF. CDR3 bases: TGTGCCAGCAGCTTACGGACAGGGATGACCGGGGAGCTGTTTTTT.

This rearrangement joins TRBV18 to TRBJ1-2, with D possibly TRBD1 on 5 matching bases. V gave up 2 bases and J gave up 5 bases, with 12 bases separating them. The CDR3 runs 14 residues. Germline values: CDR1 KGHSH, CDR2 LQKENI. CDR3 nucleotides: TGTGCCAGCTCACCAGGGAGGGGACGGTATGGCTACACCTTC. It specifies CASSPGRGRYGYTF. Full variable domain (remainder filled in from reference TRBV18 and TRBJ1-2): NAGVMQNPRHLVRRRGQEARLRCSPMKGHSHVYWYRQLPEEGLKFMVYLQKENIIDESGMPKERFSAEFPKEGPSILRIQQVVRGDSAAYFCASSPGRGRYGYTFGSGTRLTVV.

The chain recombines TRBV6-2 or TRBV6-3 with TRBJ1-1, with TRBD1 matching over 10 bases. The CDR3 has 14 amino acids. J gave up 7 bases and V 5 bases, and 7 bases lay outside the gene matches. Per the germline V gene, CDR1 is MNHEY and CDR2 is SVGEGT. The CDR3 DNA is TGTGCCAGCAGTGTCCGGGACAGGGGCCGTGAAGCTTTCTTT. Amino acid sequence: CASSVRDRGREAFF.

This chain links TRBV5-1 with TRBJ2-4, with 10 bases lining up with TRBD2. The V and J ends lost 4 bases and 9 bases, in that order; junction bases with no gene match: 10. This CDR3 spans 15 amino acids. Germline CDR1 and CDR2: SGHRS and YFSETQ. The CDR3 spells CASSPTAGGQGIQYF. Here the CDR3 DNA reads TGCGCCAGCAGCCCCACAGCGGGGGGGCAAGGCATTCAGTACTTC.

The chain couples TRBV7-3 to TRBJ2-5; tentatively, D is TRBD1 (6 bases). Germline V gene sequence: CDR1 SGHTA, CDR2 FQGTGA. The germline V and J ends were trimmed by 0 bases and 2 bases, with 16 bases remaining between them. CDR3 length: 17 residues. This CDR3 is CASSLTPGRTGQETQYF. DNA for the CDR3: TGTGCCAGCAGCTTAACGCCGGGAAGAACAGGGCAAGAGACCCAGTACTTC.

The CDR3 sequence: CASSSGGSTYNSPLHF. CDR3 sequence (DNA): TGCGCCAGCAGCTCGGGGGGATCTACCTATAATTCACCCCTCCACTTT. This chain uses TRBV5-1 with TRBJ1-6; TRBD1 is a possible D gene (5 bases). Germline V CDR1 and CDR2: SGHRS, YFSETQ. The CDR3 runs to 16 residues. Trimming stripped 3 bases from V and 2 bases from J, with 12 bases between.

The J gene is TRBJ1-2, the V gene TRBV4-1; 10 bases fit TRBD1. J gave up 4 bases and V 2 bases, and 7 bases lay outside the gene matches. Germline CDR1 reads MGHRA; CDR2 reads YSYEKL. The CDR3 runs 16 residues. The CDR3 loop is CASSQRWTGGSYGYTF. CDR3 nucleotide sequence: TGCGCCAGCAGCCAAAGATGGACAGGGGGGTCCTATGGCTACACCTTC.

The chain is built from TRBV5-1 and TRBJ2-1, with 8 bases fitting TRBD2. Germline V CDR1 and CDR2: SGHRS, YFSETQ. The CDR3 sequence is 14 residues long. With V trimmed by 4 bases and J by 8 bases, 8 bases remained unmatched. DNA for the CDR3: TGCGCCAGCAGCCCGGGGGGGTCCGCTGATGAGCAGTTCTTC. Its protein is CASSPGGSADEQFF.

The chain couples TRBV4-1 to TRBJ2-2, with 7 nucleotides matching TRBD2. CDR3 length equals 17 residues. Germline values: CDR1 MGHRA, CDR2 YSYEKL. J gave up 6 bases and V 2 bases, and 12 bases lay outside the gene matches. DNA for the CDR3: TGCGCCAGCAGCCAATCATCAAGCGGGGCGGGTGCCGGGGAGCTGTTTTTT. This codes for CASSQSSSGAGAGELFF.

This clone was counted a single time. The CDR3 sequence is CASSLDKRGNQPQHF. CDR3 nucleotide sequence: TGTGCCAGCAGCTTAGATAAACGGGGCAATCAGCCCCAGCATTTT. The V gene is TRBV7-9, the J gene TRBJ1-5; D is unclear. The germline gives CDR1 SEHNR, CDR2 FQNEAQ (reference sequence). The CDR3 loop spans 15 amino acids. V was pared by 1 base and J by 2 bases, with 9 bases between.

V usage is TRBV7-8 and J usage is TRBJ1-2; the D is unclear. Germline V gene lookup returns CDR1 SGHVS and CDR2 FQNEAQ. The CDR3 has 14 residues. Deletions cut 3 bases from V and 0 bases from J, with 8 bases between. The CDR3 DNA is TGTGCCAGCAGCTTCTCTATAACTAACTATGGCTACACCTTC. It yields the protein CASSFSITNYGYTF.

The CDR3 DNA reads TGCGCCAGCAGTGAGCAGGGGGCGGGCTACAATGAGCAGTTCTTC. Protein product: CASSEQGAGYNEQFF. The chain recombines TRBV10-1 with TRBJ2-1; 8 bases are a match to TRBD1. CDR1 is WNHNN, CDR2 SYGVQD, per germline (reference sequence). Germline trimming cut 2 bases from V and 3 bases from J; bases unmatched to any gene: 3. This CDR3 is 15 amino acids long.

This clone is a singleton in its sample. This chain links TRBV30 with TRBJ2-5, with 9 nucleotides matching TRBD1. This CDR3 has 15 residues. The germline gives CDR1 GTSNPN, CDR2 SVGIG (reference sequence). V lost 0 bases and J lost 4; bases outside the gene matches: 6. The CDR3 spells CAWSVTGGAGETQYF. The CDR3 DNA follows: TGTGCCTGGAGTGTCACAGGGGGCGCGGGAGAGACCCAGTACTTC. Using reference TRBV30 and TRBJ2-5 for the parts outside the CDR3, the full variable domain is SQTIHQWPATLVQPVGSPLSLECTVEGTSNPNLYWYRQAAGRGLQLLFYSVGIGQISSEVPQNLSASRPQDRQFILSSKKLLLSDSGFYLCAWSVTGGAGETQYFGPGTRLLVL.

The CDR3 DNA follows: TGTGCCAGCAGCCTGGGGCCCAGCACAGATACGCAGTATTTT. This codes for CASSLGPSTDTQYF. J is TRBJ2-3 and V is TRBV11-3, with a weak D call TRBD1 (5 bases). CDR1 is SGHNT, CDR2 YENEEA, per germline. The length of the CDR3 is 14 residues. Trimming cost V 5 bases and J 0 bases, with 9 bases left between them.